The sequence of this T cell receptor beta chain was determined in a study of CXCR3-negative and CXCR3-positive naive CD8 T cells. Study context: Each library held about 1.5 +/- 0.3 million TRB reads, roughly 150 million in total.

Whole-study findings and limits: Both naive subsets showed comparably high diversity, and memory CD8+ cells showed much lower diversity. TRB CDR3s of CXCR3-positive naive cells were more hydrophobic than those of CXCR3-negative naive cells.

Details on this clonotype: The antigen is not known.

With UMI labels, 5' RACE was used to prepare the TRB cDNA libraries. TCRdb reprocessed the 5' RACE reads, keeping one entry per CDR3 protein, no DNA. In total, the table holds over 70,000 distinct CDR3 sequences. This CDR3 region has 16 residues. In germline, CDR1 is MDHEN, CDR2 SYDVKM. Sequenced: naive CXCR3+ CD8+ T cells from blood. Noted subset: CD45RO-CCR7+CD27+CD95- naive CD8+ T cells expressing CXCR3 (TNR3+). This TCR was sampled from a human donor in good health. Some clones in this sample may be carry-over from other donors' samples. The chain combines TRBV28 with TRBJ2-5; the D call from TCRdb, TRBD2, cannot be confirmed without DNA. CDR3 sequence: CASSFRLAGSRETQYF.